This T cell receptor beta chain was captured in a study of blood T cell repertoires in COVID-19. Study details: Collection of acute and convalescent COVID-19 samples took place in the United States, Italy and Spain.

Clones were sequenced by immunoSEQ multiplex PCR, and TCRdb holds only the in-frame ones, with some missing. This table has approximately 190,000 clones, 80% to 85% appearing once. This clone was counted a single time. V lost 6 bases and J lost 1, with 19 bases in between. The germline V gene encodes CDR1 SNHLY and CDR2 FYNNEI. There are 17 residues in the CDR3. The clonotype originates from a human donor in a cohort sampled during active COVID-19. The chain couples TRBV2 to TRBJ2-1; the D gene is possibly TRBD2 (5 bases). Source material: peripheral blood. CDR3 coding DNA: TGTGCCAGCAGAGCTAGCAATTCTCGAGTGTCCTACAATGAGCAGTTCTTC. It translates to CASRASNSRVSYNEQFF.